This TCR beta chain appears in the sequencing data of a study of response to subunit inactivated influenza vaccine. Study-wide findings and caveats: Authors suggested few new T cells are recruited by each seasonal influenza vaccination.

This clonotype turned up a few times. Its target is unknown. V gave up 3 bases and J gave up 0 bases, with 14 bases separating them. CDR1 is DFQATT, CDR2 SNEGSKA, per germline (reference sequence). The CDR3 covers 15 residues. MiXCR, run by TCRdb on the RT-PCR reads, gives a single entry per CDR3 protein. The data show approximately 300,000 distinct CDR3 sequences, about 20% seen once. The TCR sequence derives from a man between 50 and 75 years old who received an inactivated influenza vaccine. V and J are TRBV20-1 and TRBJ1-1, with D tentatively TRBD1 (5 bases). The sequencing used PBMCs from blood, collected about 20 months after vaccination. CDR3 nucleotides: TGCAGTGCTAGTCCCGGGGCGGTCATGAACACTGAAGCTTTCTTT. Translation: CSASPGAVMNTEAFF.